This passage covers 14 T cell receptor beta chains from one sample sequenced in a study of beta chain features in type 1 diabetes. The whole isolated RNA underwent reverse transcription, so sequencing captured expressed TCRB transcripts. Libraries were prepared by immunoSEQ multiplex PCR; TCRdb keeps only in-frame clonotypes and omits some of them. The sample shows 160,000 or so clones, approximately 9.1% of them seen only once. The sequenced material came from central memory CD4+ T cells from blood. The source of these receptors is a young woman in good health.

The genes are TRBV27 and TRBJ2-7; perhaps TRBD1 as D (5 bases). Trimming pared 0 bases from V and 3 bases from J, leaving 21 bases between. This CDR3 is built from 18 residues. Germline V CDR1 and CDR2: MNHEY, SMNVEV (reference sequence). CDR3 sequence: CASSLSLLRAGLNYEQYF. The CDR3 DNA follows: TGTGCCAGCAGTTTATCTCTTCTCCGGGCAGGGTTGAACTACGAGCAGTACTTC.

This clone was seen a few times. The rearrangement links TRBV7-2 to TRBJ2-3; 11 bases line up with TRBD2. V dropped 6 bases and J dropped 0; count of bases not matched to a gene: 8. The CDR3 extends over 17 amino acids. In germline, CDR1 is SGHTA, CDR2 FQGNSA. The CDR3 region has the DNA TGTGCCAGCAGACCGCCGGGACTAGCGGCAAGCACAGATACGCAGTATTTT. It specifies CASRPPGLAASTDTQYF.

The chain joins TRBV30 to TRBJ2-5; 9 positions match TRBD1. There are 13 residues in the CDR3. The germline V gene has CDR1 GTSNPN and CDR2 SVGIG (reference sequence). V lost 3 bases, J lost 4 bases, and 3 bases stayed unmatched. The CDR3 sequence: CAWSLGQGETQYF. The CDR3 bases are TGTGCCTGGAGCCTGGGACAGGGAGAGACCCAGTACTTC.

This sequence joins TRBV6-1 and TRBJ2-3, with TRBD2 matching over 12 bases. V lost 4 bases and J lost 0; bases outside the gene matches: 8. The CDR3 totals 18 residues. Germline V gene lookup returns CDR1 MNHNS and CDR2 SASEGT. The CDR3 DNA reads TGTGCCAGCAGTGGAGGGCTAGCGGGAGGGACTAGCACAGATACGCAGTATTTT. Residues: CASSGGLAGGTSTDTQYF.

Only a few counts were recorded for this clone. The chain joins TRBV6-6 to TRBJ1-1; D possibly corresponds to TRBD1 (5 bases). Trimming shortened V by 8 bases and J by 1 base, and 8 bases separated the two germline ends. Looked up from germline, CDR1 is MNHNY and CDR2 is SVGAGI (reference sequence). CDR3 size: 12 residues. The CDR3 DNA reads TGTGCCAGCCTCAGGGAGAACACTGAAGCTTTCTTT. As protein: CASLRENTEAFF.

A few counts support this clone. The rearrangement joins TRBV27 to TRBJ2-2, with D possibly being TRBD1 (6 bases). Germline V gene sequence: CDR1 MNHEY, CDR2 SMNVEV (reference sequence). The length of the CDR3 is 14 residues. Between the trimmed V and J ends, which lost 8 bases and 5 bases, there was a span of 15 bases. For the CDR3, the DNA is TGTGCCAGCTCGGACAGACGAGGGACCGGGGAGCTGTTTTTT. Translating it yields CASSDRRGTGELFF.

The genes are TRBV9 and TRBJ2-7; 7 bases fit TRBD2. From germline, CDR1 is SGDLS and CDR2 YYNGEE. V was pared by 0 bases and J by 11 bases, with 8 bases of the junction left unmatched. The CDR3 loop spans 13 amino acids. CDR3 coding DNA: TGTGCCAGCAGCGTAGAAGCGGGGCGGGTGGAGTACTTC. It specifies CASSVEAGRVEYF.

There are many counts of this clone. The rearrangement links TRBV30 to TRBJ1-6; 9 bases fit TRBD1. Germline V gene data show CDR1 as GTSNPN and CDR2 as SVGIG (reference sequence). V gave up 3 bases and J gave up 0 bases; unmatched junction bases: 12. This CDR3 spans 19 amino acids. CDR3 DNA: TGTGCCTGGAGACCGACAGGGGGAAGAACCAGCTCCTATAATTCACCCCTCCACTTT. Amino acids: CAWRPTGGRTSSYNSPLHF.

The chain uses TRBV5-6 and TRBJ1-5; no clear D. This CDR3 has 15 residues. The V and J ends lost 5 bases and 0 bases respectively, with 12 bases between them. Germline CDR1 SGHDT, CDR2 YYEEEE. The CDR3 spells CASRYSLNSNQPQHF. The CDR3, as DNA: TGTGCCAGCAGATACTCCCTAAATAGCAATCAGCCCCAGCATTTT.

This sequence joins TRBV5-4 and TRBJ2-3; 10 nucleotides agree with TRBD1. The V segment lost 5 bases and the J segment 5 bases; nucleotides outside the gene matches: 5. The CDR3 is made up of 14 amino acids. In germline, CDR1 is SGHNT, CDR2 YYREEE (reference sequence). CDR3 protein: CASRSGTGVDTQYF. The DNA for the CDR3 is TGTGCCAGCAGATCCGGGACAGGGGTAGATACGCAGTATTTT.

This clone turned up a few times. CDR3 amino acids: CASSFSGLTAFF. The CDR3 bases are TGTGCCAGCAGCTTTTCAGGGTTGACGGCTTTCTTT. The chain has TRBV11-2 and TRBJ1-1; possibly TRBD1 for D (5 bases). The V and J ends lost 3 bases and 11 bases respectively, with 13 bases between them. Germline V gene data show CDR1 as SGHAT and CDR2 as FQNNGV. The CDR3 covers 12 residues.

This clone was observed a handful of times. The chain uses TRBV11-2 and TRBJ2-7; TRBD1 matches 9 bases. The CDR3 extends over 13 amino acids. From germline, CDR1 is SGHAT and CDR2 FQNNGV. With V trimmed by 8 bases and J by 4 bases, 6 bases remained unmatched. The CDR3 DNA sequence: TGTGCCAGCGGGACAGGGTGGAAATACGAGCAGTACTTC. Residues: CASGTGWKYEQYF. The full variable domain, its missing parts supplied by reference TRBV11-2 and TRBJ2-7, is EAGVAQSPRYKIIEKRQSVAFWCNPISGHATLYWYQQILGQGPKLLIQFQNNGVVDDSQLPKDRFSAERLKGVDSTLKIQPAKLEDSAVYLCASGTGWKYEQYFGPGTRLTVT.

In this sample, this clone turned up a few times. The CDR3 DNA follows: TGTGCCTGGAGTGGACAGGGATTGGAATCACCCCTCCACTTT. It is translated as CAWSGQGLESPLHF. The chain combines TRBV30 with TRBJ1-6; 7 bases map to TRBD1. This CDR3 region has 14 residues. CDR1 and CDR2 from the germline V gene are GTSNPN and SVGIG (reference sequence). J lost 10 bases, V lost 1 base, and 7 bases had no gene match.

This clone was detected a few times. The J gene is TRBJ2-3, the V gene TRBV9; D call uncertain. The CDR3 loop spans 14 amino acids. Germline V lookup: CDR1 SGDLS, CDR2 YYNGEE. V gave up 0 bases and J gave up 3 bases, with 8 bases separating them. The CDR3 coding sequence is TGTGCCAGCAGCGTAGAGGTCGGGACAGATACGCAGTATTTT. Translated, it gives CASSVEVGTDTQYF.